The T cell receptor beta chain under discussion was sequenced for a study of blood T cell repertoires in COVID-19. Germline CDR1 is ENHRY and CDR2 is SYGVKD. The V end lost 6 bases, the J end lost 3 bases, and 11 bases lay between the germline ends. This CDR3 has 13 amino acids. Authors' data handling: Scientists estimated how many nucleated cells there were by amplifying reference gene primers. Clones were read by immunoSEQ multiplex PCR, and TCRdb kept only the in-frame ones, dropping some. V and J calls plus clone size are reproduced from that table; the DNA served to infer D and trimming. The sample yields 250,000 to 350,000 clones, 85% to 90% seen once.

The chain carries TRBV10-3 and TRBJ1-1; D possibly corresponds to TRBD1 (6 bases). Sequenced input: peripheral blood. This TCR was sampled from a woman aged 50 to 65 with active or convalescent COVID-19. The CDR3 nucleotides are TGTGCCATCAGAGGGACATGGGACACTGAAGCTTTCTTT. The encoded protein is CAIRGTWDTEAFF.